What follows is one T cell receptor beta chain and its context. Its antigen is not identified. Amplified TCR beta CDR3 regions came from RNA transcripts. The HTBI primer set drove a first-round RT-PCR of the TCR CDR3. TCRdb used MiXCR to reprocess the multiplex PCR reads, holding one entry per CDR3 protein. There are some 490,000 distinct CDR3 sequences in the sample; less than 25% occur only once, and about half lies in the top ten. The sample comes from a study of T cells in Graves' hyperthyroidism and ophthalmopathy. Whole-study context: Peripheral blood was acquired at first diagnosis, ahead of any therapy whatsoever.

Germline assignment: CDR1 ENHRY and CDR2 SYGVKD. The CDR3 sequence is 14 residues long. Trimming cost V 5 bases and J 6 bases, with 15 bases left between them. General study findings and limits: Peripheral blood also featured most of the thyroid clonotypes expanded above 0.001.

Any patient presenting with uncontrolled infection, other autoimmune disease, pregnancy or lactation was left out. J is TRBJ2-3 and V is TRBV10-3; the D is unclear. The TCR was taken from a woman aged 70-85 years with Graves' ophthalmopathy. The sequencing input was blood. Written as DNA, the CDR3 is TGTGCCATCAGTAGAAGCCTCGAGGCGGATACGCAGTATTTT. It translates to CAISRSLEADTQYF.